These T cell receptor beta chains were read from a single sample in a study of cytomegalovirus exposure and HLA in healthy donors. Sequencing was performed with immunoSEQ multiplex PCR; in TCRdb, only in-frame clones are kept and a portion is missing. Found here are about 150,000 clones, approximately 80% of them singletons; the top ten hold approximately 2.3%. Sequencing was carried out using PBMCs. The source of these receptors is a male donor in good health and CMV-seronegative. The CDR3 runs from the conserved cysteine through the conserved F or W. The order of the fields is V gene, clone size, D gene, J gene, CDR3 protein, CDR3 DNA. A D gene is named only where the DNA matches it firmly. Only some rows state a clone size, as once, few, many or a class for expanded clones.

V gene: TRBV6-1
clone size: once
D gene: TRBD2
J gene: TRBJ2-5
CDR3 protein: CASSSSGMETQYF
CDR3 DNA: TGTGCCAGCAGTTCTAGCGGGATGGAGACCCAGTACTTC

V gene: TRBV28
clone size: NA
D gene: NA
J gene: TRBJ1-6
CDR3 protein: CASSSSGSGYNSPLHF
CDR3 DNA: TGTGCCAGCAGTAGTTCTGGTTCCGGCTATAATTCACCCCTCCACTTT

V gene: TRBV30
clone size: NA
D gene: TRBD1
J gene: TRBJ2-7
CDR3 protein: CAWSDGTGLSYEQYF
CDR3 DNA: TGTGCCTGGAGTGATGGGACAGGGTTGTCCTACGAGCAGTACTTC

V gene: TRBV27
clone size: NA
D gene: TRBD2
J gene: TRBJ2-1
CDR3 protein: CASSLRGTSGIYNEQFF
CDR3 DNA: TGTGCCAGCAGTTTACGGGGGACTAGCGGGATCTACAATGAGCAGTTCTTC

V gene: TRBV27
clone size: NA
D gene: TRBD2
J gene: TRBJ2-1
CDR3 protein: CASTTGGAYNEQFF
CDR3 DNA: TGTGCCAGCACCACGGGAGGGGCCTACAATGAGCAGTTCTTC

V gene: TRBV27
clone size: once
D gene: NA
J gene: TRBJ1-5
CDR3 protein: CASAGRTSPNSNQPQHF
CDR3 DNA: TGTGCCAGTGCTGGCAGGACTTCTCCGAATAGCAATCAGCCCCAGCATTTT

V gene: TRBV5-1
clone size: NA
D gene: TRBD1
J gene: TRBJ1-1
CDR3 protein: CASSATRTGGKAEAFF
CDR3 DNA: TGCGCCAGCAGCGCAACACGGACAGGGGGGAAAGCTGAAGCTTTCTTT

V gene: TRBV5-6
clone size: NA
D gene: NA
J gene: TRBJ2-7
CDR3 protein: CASSLGSRTGEQYF
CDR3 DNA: TGTGCCAGCAGCTTGGGATCTCGAACAGGCGAGCAGTACTTC

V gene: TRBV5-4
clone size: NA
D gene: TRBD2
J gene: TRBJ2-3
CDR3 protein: CASSLTQTSGLSSTQYF
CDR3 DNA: TGTGCCAGCAGCTTGACCCAAACTAGCGGTCTCTCGTCTACGCAGTATTTT

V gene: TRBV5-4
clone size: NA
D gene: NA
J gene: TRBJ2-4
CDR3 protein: CASSTGVAKNIQYF
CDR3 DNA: TGTGCCAGCAGCACCGGAGTAGCCAAAAACATTCAGTACTTC

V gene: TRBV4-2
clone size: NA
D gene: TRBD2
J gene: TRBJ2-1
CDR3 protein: CASSQGRLAGEQFF
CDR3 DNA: TGTGCCAGCAGCCAAGGCCGTCTAGCGGGTGAGCAGTTCTTC